This T cell receptor (beta chain) is drawn from a study of metastatic and nonmetastatic thyroid tumors. The overall study: Repertoire comparison spanned blood and tumor or nodule tissue of malignant and benign thyroid patients. Study-level results: TCR beta diversity was reportedly significantly higher in malignant thyroid tumors than benign nodules, in blood and tumor.

Original analysis: The study took CDR3 differences across clinicopathological groups and made a distant-metastasis classifier for papillary thyroid cancer from them. TCRdb reprocessed the PCR reads via MiXCR. For this entry, the V and J calls and clone size follow TCRdb and not the study's own pipeline. The sample has about 35,000 clones, roughly a fifth seen once. CDR1 SNHLY and CDR2 FYNNEI come from the germline V gene. The CDR3 consists of 17 residues. Deletions cut 4 bases from V and 0 bases from J, with 16 bases between. A remark on this clone: Its antigen remains unidentified.

No treatment of any kind had been given to any patient before thyroid surgery. Sequenced: blood. This rearrangement joins TRBV2 to TRBJ2-1; D possibly corresponds to TRBD2 (7 bases). This sequence was found in a female donor with papillary thyroid cancer or a benign thyroid nodule (not recorded which). Some clones in this sample may be carry-over from other donors' samples. In DNA form, the CDR3 reads TGTGCCAGCAGTGCGCACGGGGGCGGGAGCTCCTACAATGAGCAGTTCTTC. Its protein product is CASSAHGGGSSYNEQFF.